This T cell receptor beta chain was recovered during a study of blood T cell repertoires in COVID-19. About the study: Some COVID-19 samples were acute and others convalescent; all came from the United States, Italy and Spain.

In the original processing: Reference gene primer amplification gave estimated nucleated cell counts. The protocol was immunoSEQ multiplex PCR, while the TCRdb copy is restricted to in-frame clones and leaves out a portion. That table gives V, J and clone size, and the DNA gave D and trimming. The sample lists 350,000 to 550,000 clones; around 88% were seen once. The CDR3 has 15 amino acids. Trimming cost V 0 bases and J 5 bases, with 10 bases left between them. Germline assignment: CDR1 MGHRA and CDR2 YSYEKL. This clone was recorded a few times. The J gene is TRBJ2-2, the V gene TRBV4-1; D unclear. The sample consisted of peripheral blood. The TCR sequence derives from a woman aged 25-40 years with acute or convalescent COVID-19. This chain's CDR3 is CASSQDSGYTGELFF. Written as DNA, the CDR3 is TGCGCCAGCAGCCAAGATTCGGGTTATACCGGGGAGCTGTTTTTT.